This is a list of T cell receptor beta chains from one sample in a study of cytomegalovirus exposure and HLA in healthy donors. Some clones are missing from TCRdb's copy, which holds only in-frame ones; the method was immunoSEQ multiplex PCR. Among 150,000 to 200,000 clones listed, over 60% were seen once. Sequences were obtained from PBMCs. These receptors all come from a man aged 18 to 29 in good health and CMV-seronegative. The CDR3 runs from the conserved cysteine through the conserved F or W. The D gene is left open where the match is weak. Expanded clones get a size class; other rows say once, few or many, or leave the size out.

TRBJ1-5 . . TRBV6-4 TGTGCCAGCAGTGACTCGTTCGGACAGTTCAGTCAGCCCCAGCATTTT CASSDSFGQFSQPQHF
TRBJ1-5 TRBD1 . TRBV28 TGTGCCAGCAGTTTGGCAGGGGGCGACAATCAGCCCCAGCATTTT CASSLAGGDNQPQHF
TRBJ2-2 . . TRBV2 TGTGCCAGCAGCCTACTAGCATACACCGGGGAGCTGTTTTTT CASSLLAYTGELFF
TRBJ1-1 . . TRBV28 TGTGCCAGCAGCGCGGGCTCGGCCGCGAACACTGAAGCTTTCTTT CASSAGSAANTEAFF
TRBJ1-1 TRBD1 . TRBV28 TGTGCCAGCAGTTTACCCGAGGGACAGGCGGAGGTAGCTTTCTTT CASSLPEGQAEVAFF
TRBJ2-3 . once TRBV19 TGTGCCAGTAGTATAACCGGTCGGACAGATACGCAGTATTTT CASSITGRTDTQYF
TRBJ2-7 TRBD2 . TRBV5-1 TGCGCCAGCAGCTTGGCCGCGGGGGGATTCTCCTACGAGCAGTACTTC CASSLAAGGFSYEQYF
TRBJ2-3 . . TRBV30 TGTGCCTGGACCCTGGGGGGATTTTCTACGCAGTATTTT CAWTLGGFSTQYF
TRBJ2-6 . . TRBV13 TGTGCCAGCAGCCCGTTGCGTGGGGCCAACGTCCTGACTTTC CASSPLRGANVLTF
TRBJ1-5 . . TRBV10-3 TGTGCCGCCTCGGGTTCCTCCAACAATCAGCCCCAGCATTTT CAASGSSNNQPQHF
TRBJ2-3 TRBD2 few TRBV2 TGTGCCAGCAGAGCCGGGACTAACACAGATACGCAGTATTTT CASRAGTNTDTQYF
TRBJ1-1 . . TRBV2 TGTGCCAGCATTAACGGTGGACAGAGCACTGAAGCTTTCTTT CASINGGQSTEAFF
TRBJ1-6 . . TRBV10-1 TGCGCCAGCAGTGTGCGGGGCGGGAATTCACCCCTCCACTTT CASSVRGGNSPLHF
TRBJ2-7 . few TRBV6-1 TGTGCCACCAGGAGCACCTACGAGCAGTACTTC CATRSTYEQYF
TRBJ1-2 . . TRBV28 TGTGCCAGCAGTTTGTACCCTCCCCGCACAGATACCAACTATGGCTACACCTTC CASSLYPPRTDTNYGYTF
TRBJ1-6 . . TRBV15 TGTGCCACCAGCAGAGACCCCACAGGGACAAATTCACCCCTCCACTTT CATSRDPTGTNSPLHF
TRBJ2-1 TRBD2 . TRBV7-9 TGTGCCAGCAGCTTCTTGACTAGCTCTAGCTCCTACAATGAGCAGTTCTTC CASSFLTSSSSYNEQFF
TRBJ1-2 . once TRBV19 TGTGCCAGTAGTCCCGAACGTGGGGGGAGTGGCTACACCTTC CASSPERGGSGYTF
TRBJ2-1 TRBD2 . TRBV9 TGTGCCAGCAGCGTCGGGACTACCGATGAGCAGTTCTTC CASSVGTTDEQFF
TRBJ1-1 . . TRBV7-9 TGTGCCAGCAGCCCGGACATAAGGAGCACTGAAGCTTTCTTT CASSPDIRSTEAFF
TRBJ2-7 . few TRBV14 TGTGCCAGCAGCCAAGATGGGCGAGGGAGATTGCCTTACGAGCAGTACTTC CASSQDGRGRLPYEQYF
TRBJ1-2 . once TRBV2 TGTGCCAGCAGCGCCCTAAGACAGTCTTATGGCTACACCTTC CASSALRQSYGYTF
TRBJ1-2 TRBD1 . TRBV9 TGTGCCAGCAGCCAACTGGCAGGGGGTAACTATGGCTACACCTTC CASSQLAGGNYGYTF
TRBJ2-7 TRBD1 . TRBV15 TGTGCCACCAGCAGAGAGAAGGACAGGGCCTACGAGCAGTACTTC CATSREKDRAYEQYF
TRBJ1-1 . . TRBV6-6 TGTGCCAGCAGTTACACCAGGAACACTGAAGCTTTCTTT CASSYTRNTEAFF
TRBJ1-3 . . TRBV2 TGTGCCAGCAAGACAGTCCGCTCTGGAAACACCATATATTTT CASKTVRSGNTIYF